The present entry profiles one T cell receptor (beta chain) with its context. What it recognizes is unknown. This entry is derived from a study of vaccination effects on CD4 cells after COVID-19. Expansion with viral peptide pools was applied to antigen-specific CD4+ T cells by the ViraFEST assay prior to sequencing. At the end of less than 12 days of culture, CD4+ T cells were isolated. Everyone in the study got two shots of either the BNT162b2 or mRNA-1273 vaccine. They grew a few million PBMC in each well, adding approximately 10 IU/ml IL-2 and 10 ug/ml peptides. Half the medium was swapped for IL-2 medium on days 3 and 7. Sequenced by immunoSEQ multiplex PCR; TCRdb stores in-frame clones only, minus some. In the table there are roughly 27,000 clones, 60% to 75% of which are singletons. Germline-derived CDR1 and CDR2 are MNHEY and SVGAGI. The CDR3 spans 11 residues. Trimming took 8 bases from V and 2 from J, leaving 4 bases between them.

The chain joins TRBV6-5 to TRBJ1-3, with D hard to call. The source material was CD4+ T cells from PBMCs cultured with HCoV-OC43 spike peptides, sampled after COVID-19 vaccination. Documented subset: HCoV-OC43 spike overlapping peptide pool stimulation. The receptor was isolated from a human donor who received a COVID-19 vaccine. The CDR3 bases are TGTGCCAGCCTCGCTGGAAACACCATATATTTT. This gives the protein CASLAGNTIYF.